What follows are 25 T cell receptor beta chains derived from one specimen sequenced in a study of tumor and adjacent non-tumor tissue in lung cancer. Three rounds of nested PCR, following a modified ARM-PCR protocol, produced the TCRbeta library. TCRdb fed the multiplex PCR reads into MiXCR, producing one record per CDR3 protein. The table records 80,000 to 100,000 distinct CDR3 sequences, about 80% of them present only once. This sample's RNA came from whole unsorted tissue. More than 3 cm separated this lung sample from the edge of the tumor. Sequences were obtained from distant non-tumor lung tissue. The receptor source for this set is a man in his fifties or sixties with small cell lung cancer.

With respect to this clonotype: A much larger clone differs from this one at a single base, so this may be a read error. The genes are TRBV24-1 and TRBJ2-1; unclear D gene. Looked up from germline, CDR1 is KGHDR and CDR2 is SFDVKD. The CDR3 extends over 14 amino acids. V lost 7 bases, J lost 4 bases, and 13 bases lay in between. CDR3 bases: TGTGCCACCAGAGAGACCGACGGATACAATGAGCAGTTCTTC. This translates into CATRETDGYNEQFF.

This clonotype was counted once. The chain couples TRBV4-1 to TRBJ2-5, with 12 bases aligning to TRBD2. Germline V gene data show CDR1 as MGHRA and CDR2 as YSYEKL. This CDR3 is built from 15 residues. J was trimmed by 2 bases and V by 11 bases; bases with no gene match: 9. This CDR3 is CAGNQGTSGQETQYF. The CDR3 bases are TGCGCCGGCAACCAAGGGACTAGCGGGCAAGAGACCCAGTACTTC.

Points on this clonotype: This is likely a read error, given that the CDR3 carries no conserved phenylalanine or tryptophan at its end. The rearrangement joins TRBV19 to TRBJ2-7, with 8 bases that match TRBD2. This CDR3 comprises 15 residues. Germline V gives CDR1 LNHDA, CDR2 SQIVND (reference sequence). With 5 bases clipped from V and 4 bases from J, the junction kept 10 bases outside the gene matches. CDR3 DNA: TGTGCCAGTAGTGAAACGGGAGGGCCAGGTTACGAGCAGTACGCC. As protein: CASSETGGPGYEQYA.

Worth noting for this clonotype: The junction and the germline gene differ at one end; a read error may be behind it. J is TRBJ2-1 and V is TRBV6-5; TRBD2 aligns across 9 bases. The CDR3 is made up of 15 amino acids. Per germline, CDR1 MNHEY and CDR2 SVGAGI. The CDR3 nucleotides are TGTGCCAGCAGTTGCGGGGGGGCGCACTACAATGAGCAGTTTTTC. This sequence encodes CASSCGGAHYNEQFF.

This clonotype was observed a handful of times. At one end the junction does not follow the germline gene, possibly because of a read error. The rearrangement links TRBV20-1 to TRBJ2-1; 13 nucleotides match TRBD2. Germline V gives CDR1 DFQATT, CDR2 SNEGSKA (reference sequence). This CDR3 contains 14 residues. CDR3 DNA: TGCAGTGCTAGGGGACTAGCGGGGTACAATGAGCGGTTCTTC. It specifies CSARGLAGYNERFF.

The chain joins TRBV4-2 to TRBJ2-2; 11 nucleotides align to TRBD2. This CDR3 has 15 residues. J was trimmed by 15 bases and V by 7 bases; bases with no gene match: 16. CDR1 LGHNA and CDR2 YNFKEQ come from the germline V gene. CDR3: CASKLAGDDGGKMFF. The CDR3 DNA follows: TGTGCCAGCAAACTAGCGGGAGATGATGGTGGGAAGATGTTTTTT.

Turning to this clonotype: One junction end disagrees with the germline gene, perhaps due to a read error. This chain joins TRBV30 and TRBJ2-3; 15 positions agree with TRBD2. The germline V gene encodes CDR1 GTSNPN and CDR2 SVGIG (reference sequence). CDR3 size: 13 residues. The CDR3 nucleotides are TGTGCATGGACTAGCGGGAGGGCAGATACGCAGTATTTT. Translating it yields CAWTSGRADTQYF.

A remark on this clonotype: Sequence at one end of the junction differs from germline and may be a read error. V usage is TRBV4-1 and J usage is TRBJ2-3, with TRBD1 identical over 7 bases. CDR1 and CDR2 (germline): MGHRA, YSYEKL. This CDR3 has 15 amino acids. The CDR3 nucleotides are TGTGCCAGCAGCCAAGAGGGGACAGCCACAGATACGCAGTATTTT. As protein: CASSQEGTATDTQYF.

This chain links TRBV10-2 with TRBJ2-6; 8 bases fit TRBD2. In germline, CDR1 is WSHSY, CDR2 SAAADI. V lost 0 bases to trimming and J lost 0 bases; unmatched junction nucleotides: 10. This CDR3 contains 20 residues. CDR3 sequence (DNA): TGCGCCAGCAGTGAGTCGTGCACTAGCGGTACCCGCTCTGGGGCCAACGTCCTGACTTTC. It is translated as CASSESCTSGTRSGANVLTF.

V and J are TRBV29-1 and TRBJ1-5; D is perhaps TRBD1 (5 bases). Germline CDR1 reads SQVTM; CDR2 reads ANQGSEA. Trimming left V 6 bases short and J 5 bases short, with 14 bases between. The CDR3 has 13 residues. CDR3 loop: CSVWGGGDQPQHF. The CDR3 nucleotides are TGCAGCGTCTGGGGCGGGGGAGATCAGCCCCAGCATTTT.

This rearrangement joins TRBV5-1 to TRBJ2-5; D is possibly TRBD1 or TRBD2 (6 bases each). Between the trimmed V and J ends, which lost 0 bases and 7 bases, there was a span of 16 bases. The CDR3 is 15 residues long. CDR1 and CDR2 (germline): SGHRS, YFSETQ. The CDR3 loop reads CASSLEAGAGRTQYF. For the CDR3, the DNA is TGCGCCAGCAGCTTGGAGGCAGGGGCGGGGCGGACCCAGTACTTC.

This clonotype was seen a single time. It is likely a read error, because the conserved phenylalanine at the end of the CDR3 is missing. The chain couples TRBV11-3 to TRBJ2-2, with 8 bases fitting TRBD2. Germline V gene lookup returns CDR1 SGHNT and CDR2 YENEEA. The CDR3 extends over 19 amino acids. After removal of 6 bases from V and 12 bases from J, the junction contained 27 bases not matched to a gene. CDR3: CASSRDDTGLVGRTGKLFL. As DNA, the CDR3 is TGTGCCAGCAGTCGTGATGACACGGGACTAGTGGGTCGCACAGGGAAGCTGTTTCTT.

In regard to this clonotype: Germline is not matched at one junction end, which may reflect a read error. The chain links TRBV6-1 to TRBJ1-2; D perhaps matches TRBD1 (6 bases). Germline V lookup: CDR1 MNHNS, CDR2 SASEGT. The CDR3 loop spans 20 amino acids. CDR3 sequence reads: CASSELVGRLPTTRTVDYAF. CDR3 nucleotide sequence: TGTGCCAGCAGTGAACTCGTGGGGCGGCTACCCACGACCCGGACAGTAGACTACGCCTTC.

About this clonotype itself: A read error is likely, as this CDR3 ends without the conserved phenylalanine or tryptophan. The gene calls are TRBV11-2 and TRBJ2-5; the D gene is possibly TRBD1 (5 bases). The CDR3 has 16 amino acids. Germline V gene sequence: CDR1 SGHAT, CDR2 FQNNGV. V dropped 3 bases and J dropped 5 bases, with 19 bases sitting between them. CDR3: CASSLGRYLDGETQYV. The CDR3 coding sequence is TGTGCCAGCAGCTTGGGGCGGTACTTGGATGGTGAGACCCAGTACGTC.

Comments on this clonotype: An end of the junction differs from the germline gene, which may be a read error. V is TRBV11-3 and J is TRBJ2-2; TRBD1 aligns across 10 bases. This CDR3 contains 15 residues. Germline values: CDR1 SGHNT, CDR2 YENEEA. Here the CDR3 DNA reads TGTGTCAGCAGCCTCGACAGGGGGCAGACCGGGGAGATCTTTTTT. Encoded protein: CVSSLDRGQTGEIFF.

This clonotype was seen ten or more times. The chain couples TRBV20-1 to TRBJ1-2; D may be TRBD1 (6 bases). Germline V gene sequence: CDR1 DFQATT, CDR2 SNEGSKA (reference sequence). Trimming removed 5 bases at V and 3 bases at J, with 13 bases between. The CDR3 consists of 13 residues. The DNA for the CDR3 is TGCAGTGCTTTCGGGGGGCGCGACTATGGCTACACCTTC. Amino acid sequence: CSAFGGRDYGYTF.

In its sample, this clonotype was seen many times. The chain couples TRBV5-1 to TRBJ2-3, with TRBD2 identical over 13 bases. After removal of 5 bases from V and 4 bases from J, the junction contained 4 bases not matched to a gene. The V gene's germline CDR1 is SGHRS and CDR2 YFSETQ. The CDR3 contains 15 residues. The CDR3 sequence is CASRRTSGSADTQYF. Here the CDR3 DNA reads TGCGCCAGCAGGCGGACTAGCGGGAGCGCAGATACGCAGTATTTT.

Turning to this clonotype: A much larger clone is a single base away; this may be a read error. The V and J genes are TRBV20-1 and TRBJ1-1, with D uncertain. Germline V CDR1 and CDR2: DFQATT, SNEGSKA (reference sequence). This CDR3 is 14 amino acids long. CDR3 nucleotide sequence: TGCAGTGCTAGAAGTCCCGATCGAGATACTGAAACTTTCTTT. Residues: CSARSPDRDTETFF.

Comment on this clonotype: Compared with germline, one end of the junction differs, possibly owing to a read error. The chain uses TRBV4-2 and TRBJ1-3, with D maybe TRBD1 (6 bases). The CDR3 is 16 residues long. Germline loops: CDR1 LGHNA, CDR2 YNFKEQ. This CDR3 reads CTSSQPRGSSGKPIYF. CDR3 in DNA: TGTACCAGCAGCCAGCCCAGGGGATCGTCCGGAAAACCCATATATTTT.

On this clonotype: A junction end diverges from the germline sequence, so it may reflect a read error. This chain joins TRBV20-1 and TRBJ1-1; a weak D match, TRBD1 (6 bases). This CDR3 has 15 amino acids. CDR1 and CDR2 from the germline V gene are DFQATT and SNEGSKA (reference sequence). DNA of the CDR3: TGCAGTGCTACAGACGCAGGGGAGGGGAACACTGACGCTTTCTTT. It codes for CSATDAGEGNTDAFF.

To note about this clonotype: A read error may account for a junction end that differs from germline. V gene TRBV5-4 combines with J gene TRBJ2-3, with D hard to call. Germline CDR1 reads SGHNT; CDR2 reads YYREEE (reference sequence). The CDR3 runs 14 residues. CDR3 DNA: TGTGCCGGCAGCTCTCTGGGGAACACAGATACGCAGTATTTT. Translating gives CAGSSLGNTDTQYF.

The rearrangement uses TRBV12-3 or TRBV12-4 and TRBJ2-7, with TRBD2 matching over 9 bases. The trim removed 4 bases at V and 6 bases at J, leaving 7 bases unmatched. This CDR3 region has 14 residues. CDR3 in DNA: TGTGCCAGCAGTTATAGCGGGAGTGGTTCCGAGCAGTACTTC. This codes for CASSYSGSGSEQYF.

The V call is TRBV7-8, the J call TRBJ2-3; D possibly corresponds to TRBD2 (6 bases). V was cut by 7 bases and J by 4 bases, with 21 bases left in between. The CDR3 is made up of 16 amino acids. The germline gives CDR1 SGHVS, CDR2 FQNEAQ. The CDR3 DNA reads TGTGCCAGCAACTTTGGGGCCAACGGGAGCGCAGATACGCAGTATTTT. This gives the protein CASNFGANGSADTQYF.

In this sample, this clonotype turned up once. CDR3 nucleotides: TGTGCCAGGAGGACTGGAGCGGGAATGAGCGAGCTGTACGTC. Translating it yields CARRTGAGMSELYV. This rearrangement joins TRBV6-1 to TRBJ2-7, with TRBD2 identical over 7 bases. Germline V gene data show CDR1 as MNHNS and CDR2 as SASEGT. The CDR3 totals 14 residues.

Regarding this clonotype: One junction end disagrees with the germline gene, perhaps due to a read error. V gene TRBV5-1 combines with J gene TRBJ2-2, with D perhaps TRBD2 (5 bases). Germline V CDR1 and CDR2: SGHRS, YFSETQ. This CDR3 spans 15 amino acids. The CDR3 DNA sequence: TGTGCCAGCCCTTCCGGGATGTCCCCTACCAGGGAGCTGTTTTTT. Its protein is CASPSGMSPTRELFF. Looking up the rest from reference TRBV5-1 and TRBJ2-2 gives the full variable domain: KAGVTQTPRYLIKTRGQQVTLSCSPISGHRSVSWYQQTPGQGLQFLFEYFSETQRNKGNFPGRFSGRQFSNSRSEMNVSTLELGDSALYLCASPSGMSPTRELFFGEGSRLTVL.